The 30 T cell receptor beta chains reported below all come from one sample, sequenced in a study of shared clonotypes between healthy human individuals. Profiled with immunoSEQ multiplex PCR; TCRdb holds only in-frame clones, not every one. The sample has more than 400,000 clones, less than 96% seen once; the top ten hold 0.06%. Sequenced: naive CD4+ T cells sorted from blood. As for subset: CD45RA+ positively selected. The source of these receptors is a woman under 40 in good health.

The J gene is TRBJ1-1, the V gene TRBV18; tentatively, D is TRBD1 (6 bases). CDR3 size: 15 residues. The germline gives CDR1 KGHSH, CDR2 LQKENI. The V gene lost 3 bases and the J gene lost 4 bases, with 15 bases spanning the gap. CDR3 sequence (DNA): TGTGCCAGCTCACCTGCACAGGGTGTCGCCACTGAAGCTTTCTTT. Translated: CASSPAQGVATEAFF.

This chain joins TRBV7-6 and TRBJ2-7; D is possibly TRBD2 (6 bases). The CDR3 sequence is 14 residues long. Per the germline V gene, CDR1 is SGHVS and CDR2 is FNYEAQ. Trimming took 0 bases from V and 2 from J, leaving 8 bases between them. The CDR3 DNA is TGTGCCAGCAGCTTAGCGGGAGGTACCTACGAGCAGTACTTC. This gives the protein CASSLAGGTYEQYF.

The chain couples TRBV6-6 to TRBJ2-1, with 12 bases aligning to TRBD2. The CDR3 contains 16 residues. J lost 4 bases, V lost 4 bases, and 5 bases had no gene match. Germline CDR1 reads MNHNY; CDR2 reads SVGAGI (reference sequence). CDR3 sequence: CASSSSTSGGYNEQFF. CDR3 DNA sequence: TGTGCCAGCAGTTCATCGACTAGCGGGGGATACAATGAGCAGTTCTTC.

The V gene is TRBV4-1, the J gene TRBJ1-5, with 8 bases that match TRBD1. Germline trimming cut 4 bases from V and 5 bases from J; bases unmatched to any gene: 7. There are 15 residues in the CDR3. In germline, CDR1 is MGHRA, CDR2 YSYEKL. CDR3 nucleotide sequence: TGCGCCAGCAGCCCTGGGACAGGAGTTTATCAGCCCCAGCATTTT. Protein product: CASSPGTGVYQPQHF.

V is TRBV18 and J is TRBJ1-4; no reliable D call. CDR3 length: 16 amino acids. CDR1 and CDR2 (germline): KGHSH, LQKENI. V lost 2 bases to trimming and J lost 4 bases, with 14 bases between them. Written as DNA, the CDR3 is TGTGCCAGCTCACCAGGAGTGGGCAGCCTTAATGAAAAACTGTTTTTT. It yields the protein CASSPGVGSLNEKLFF. The entire variable domain, with the rest obtained from reference TRBV18 and TRBJ1-4, is as follows: NAGVMQNPRHLVRRRGQEARLRCSPMKGHSHVYWYRQLPEEGLKFMVYLQKENIIDESGMPKERFSAEFPKEGPSILRIQQVVRGDSAAYFCASSPGVGSLNEKLFFGSGTQLSVL.

The J gene is TRBJ2-7, the V gene TRBV6-5; 8 bases align to TRBD2. The V gene's germline CDR1 is MNHEY and CDR2 SVGAGI. Trimming removed 7 bases from V and 5 bases from J; junction bases left unmatched: 10. The CDR3 has 14 amino acids. The CDR3, as DNA: TGTGCCAGCACCTCCCGTCGCGGGAGGAACGAGCAGTACTTC. It translates to CASTSRRGRNEQYF.

The chain is built from TRBV19 and TRBJ2-1; 9 positions match TRBD1. Losses at the gene ends were 10 bases for V and 0 bases for J; bases not matched to a gene: 10. Germline CDR1 is LNHDA and CDR2 is SQIVND (reference sequence). This CDR3 has 16 amino acids. The CDR3 here is CATKYGTGSSYNEQFF. Written as DNA, the CDR3 is TGTGCCACCAAATACGGGACAGGGAGCTCCTACAATGAGCAGTTCTTC.

The chain has TRBV5-6 and TRBJ1-4; 9 positions match TRBD1. CDR1 is SGHDT and CDR2 is YYEEEE in the germline V gene. The V segment lost 1 base and the J segment 4 bases; nucleotides outside the gene matches: 5. This CDR3 region has 16 residues. CDR3 region: CASSLFGDRVNEKLFF. The DNA of the CDR3 is TGTGCCAGCAGCTTGTTCGGGGACAGGGTTAATGAAAAACTGTTTTTT.

The chain couples TRBV5-1 to TRBJ2-5; D is undetermined. The end of the DNA aligns better with TRBJ2-7, so the J call may be wrong. The CDR3 has 16 amino acids. CDR1 is SGHRS and CDR2 is YFSETQ in the germline V gene. CDR3 nucleotides: TGCGCCAGCAGCTTGGTTGCAGGTAAAACCCACTACGAGCAGTACTTC. This sequence encodes CASSLVAGKTHYEQYF.

V gene TRBV19 combines with J gene TRBJ2-7; D is unresolved. The CDR3 spans 13 residues. Germline-derived CDR1 and CDR2 are LNHDA and SQIVND (reference sequence). Trimming pared 1 base from V and 2 bases from J, leaving 6 bases between. The DNA of the CDR3 is TGTGCCAGTAGTATAGGGATTGCCTACGAGCAGTACTTC. Encoded protein: CASSIGIAYEQYF.

The chain links TRBV5-1 to TRBJ2-1, with 9 positions matching TRBD1. With 4 bases clipped from V and 6 bases from J, the junction kept 5 bases outside the gene matches. CDR1 is SGHRS, CDR2 YFSETQ, per germline. There are 14 residues in the CDR3. The CDR3: CASSVGQGSNEQFF. CDR3 coding DNA: TGCGCCAGCAGCGTGGGACAGGGCAGCAATGAGCAGTTCTTC.

V gene TRBV30 combines with J gene TRBJ2-3; D call uncertain. The CDR3 has 14 amino acids. V lost 0 bases, J lost 1 base, and 8 bases lay in between. The germline gives CDR1 GTSNPN, CDR2 SVGIG (reference sequence). In DNA, the CDR3 is TGTGCCTGGAGTGTAGGGCTCCGCACAGATACGCAGTATTTT. Translation: CAWSVGLRTDTQYF.

The V and J genes are TRBV5-5 and TRBJ1-1; no definite D call. The CDR3 loop spans 13 amino acids. Trimming took 2 bases from V and 3 from J, leaving 8 bases between them. CDR1 is SGHKS and CDR2 is YYEKEE in the germline V gene (reference sequence). CDR3 loop: CASSFRPDTEAFF. The CDR3 nucleotides read TGTGCCAGCAGCTTCCGGCCGGACACTGAAGCTTTCTTT.

The chain has TRBV4-1 and TRBJ2-3; D not certain. V was pared by 6 bases and J by 3 bases, with 4 bases between. Germline loops: CDR1 MGHRA, CDR2 YSYEKL. This CDR3 has 11 residues. The chain's CDR3 is CASRSTDTQYF. CDR3 nucleotides: TGCGCCAGCAGGTCAACAGATACGCAGTATTTT.

This clone occurred once. The chain links TRBV27 to TRBJ1-4; D uncertain. Trimming left V 3 bases short and J 5 bases short, with 10 bases between. The CDR3 has 14 amino acids. Germline assignment: CDR1 MNHEY and CDR2 SMNVEV (reference sequence). The CDR3 DNA is TGTGCCAGCAGTTTTTTTCGGTCAAATGAAAAACTGTTTTTT. It codes for CASSFFRSNEKLFF.

The chain is built from TRBV7-2 and TRBJ1-4; 7 bases align to TRBD1. The J segment lost 10 bases and the V segment lost 4 bases, leaving 6 bases of the junction unmatched. The CDR3 has 13 amino acids. Germline V gene sequence: CDR1 SGHTA, CDR2 FQGNSA. CDR3 region: CASSSQGSAKLFF. The DNA of the CDR3 is TGTGCCAGCAGCTCACAGGGGTCGGCAAAACTGTTTTTT.

Of note for this clone: In the same sample, other DNA sequences code for this CDR3. The chain links TRBV5-1 to TRBJ2-7; 7 bases agree with TRBD2. CDR3 length: 14 amino acids. CDR1 and CDR2 from the germline V gene are SGHRS and YFSETQ. The V gene end was trimmed by 0 bases and the J gene end by 2 bases; junction bases not matched to a gene: 2. The DNA for the CDR3 is TGCGCCAGCAGCTTGGTGGCGGGGGCCTACGAGCAGTACTTC. This sequence encodes CASSLVAGAYEQYF.

V is TRBV6-1 and J is TRBJ2-5; D gene unclear. Trimming removed 6 bases from V and 5 bases from J, with 13 bases in between. CDR3 length: 13 residues. Germline V gene lookup returns CDR1 MNHNS and CDR2 SASEGT. The CDR3 sequence: CASRVRVRETQYF. CDR3 nucleotide sequence: TGTGCCAGCAGGGTCCGGGTACGGGAGACCCAGTACTTC.

The chain employs TRBV4-1 and TRBJ2-1, with 9 positions matching TRBD1. With V trimmed by 4 bases and J by 5 bases, 9 bases remained unmatched. The CDR3 is 16 residues long. Germline V gives CDR1 MGHRA, CDR2 YSYEKL. CDR3 in amino acids: CASSRGTGSGNNEQFF. The CDR3 DNA is TGCGCCAGCAGCCGCGGGACAGGGAGTGGAAACAATGAGCAGTTCTTC.

The V and J genes are TRBV19 and TRBJ2-2, with D uncertain. The CDR3 sequence is 15 residues long. From germline, CDR1 is LNHDA and CDR2 SQIVND (reference sequence). Trimming shortened V by 5 bases and J by 0 bases, and 10 bases separated the two germline ends. CDR3 coding DNA: TGTGCCAGTAGTCCAAGCGTTGCGAACACCGGGGAGCTGTTTTTT. Amino acid sequence: CASSPSVANTGELFF.

The chain links TRBV14 to TRBJ1-3; no clear D. The CDR3 contains 17 residues. The V and J ends lost 0 bases and 4 bases respectively, with 16 bases between them. The germline gives CDR1 SGHDN, CDR2 FVKESK. The CDR3 reads CASSQDPMPRPGNTIYF. The CDR3 coding sequence is TGTGCCAGCAGCCAAGATCCTATGCCCCGTCCAGGAAACACCATATATTTT.

CDR3 in amino acids: CASSGSVGGTQYF. In nucleotides, the CDR3 is TGTGCCAGCAGTGGGAGCGTAGGGGGGACCCAGTACTTC. The J gene is TRBJ2-5, the V gene TRBV6-1; D might be TRBD1 (6 bases). Germline V gene lookup returns CDR1 MNHNS and CDR2 SASEGT. The length of the CDR3 is 13 residues. The germline V and J ends were trimmed by 4 bases and 7 bases, with 13 bases remaining between them.

J is TRBJ2-7 and V is TRBV27, with a possible D match to TRBD1 (6 bases). The CDR3 consists of 16 residues. Trimming removed 2 bases from V and 4 bases from J, with 18 bases in between. Germline-derived CDR1 and CDR2 are MNHEY and SMNVEV (reference sequence). The DNA of the CDR3 is TGTGCCAGCAGTTTAGGACCTGGATCCCAGGGGTACGAGCAGTACTTC. This translates into CASSLGPGSQGYEQYF.

The chain uses TRBV7-9 and TRBJ2-7; D is possibly TRBD1 (5 bases). Germline V gives CDR1 SEHNR, CDR2 FQNEAQ (reference sequence). V gave up 4 bases and J gave up 5 bases, with 18 bases separating them. The length of the CDR3 is 15 residues. CDR3 bases: TGTGCCAGCAGCTCGCCGGGTTCAGGGTTGCACGAGCAGTACTTC. Its translation: CASSSPGSGLHEQYF.

The J gene is TRBJ2-1, the V gene TRBV5-1, with D possibly matching TRBD2 (5 bases). CDR1 and CDR2 (germline): SGHRS, YFSETQ. The CDR3 runs to 17 residues. Trimming removed 3 bases at V and 0 bases at J, with 16 bases between. CDR3: CASSSGPGESSYNEQFF. The DNA of the CDR3 is TGCGCCAGCAGCTCCGGGCCCGGGGAGAGCTCCTACAATGAGCAGTTCTTC.

V gene TRBV9 combines with J gene TRBJ2-3, with 9 positions matching TRBD2. Germline assignment: CDR1 SGDLS and CDR2 YYNGEE. The junction had 2 bases not matched to a gene; V was cut back by 2 bases and J by 1 base. The CDR3 spans 15 residues. For the CDR3, the DNA is TGTGCCAGCAGCGTCTGGACTAGCGGCACAGATACGCAGTATTTT. Protein: CASSVWTSGTDTQYF.

The chain links TRBV6-5 to TRBJ2-3; 9 bases match TRBD1. The CDR3 spans 14 residues. V was clipped by 5 bases and J by 5 bases; unmatched bases: 5. Germline CDR1 reads MNHEY; CDR2 reads SVGAGI. The DNA of the CDR3 is TGTGCCAGCAGTAAACAGGGGGCGCGAGATACGCAGTATTTT. This sequence encodes CASSKQGARDTQYF.

V gene TRBV9 combines with J gene TRBJ2-5; 7 nucleotides match TRBD2. The CDR3 spans 14 residues. V trimming: 3 bases; J trimming: 5 bases; junction bases outside the gene matches: 7. CDR1 and CDR2 from the germline V gene are SGDLS and YYNGEE. CDR3 sequence reads: CASSERAGWETQYF. Written as DNA, the CDR3 is TGTGCCAGCAGCGAGAGAGCGGGATGGGAGACCCAGTACTTC. Variable domain in full (rest from reference TRBV9 and TRBJ2-5): DSGVTQTPKHLITATGQRVTLRCSPRSGDLSVYWYQQSLDQGLQFLIQYYNGEERAKGNILERFSAQQFPDLHSELNLSSLELGDSALYFCASSERAGWETQYFGPGTRLLVL.

Written as DNA, the CDR3 is TGTGCCAGCAGCTCCCCCGACAGGGGGCTTCGGCCCCAGCATTTT. Its translation is CASSSPDRGLRPQHF. This chain uses TRBV7-8 with TRBJ1-5; 10 nucleotides match TRBD1. Per germline, CDR1 SGHVS and CDR2 FQNEAQ. The CDR3 sequence is 15 residues long. The J segment lost 9 bases and the V segment lost 4 bases, leaving 9 bases of the junction unmatched.

This clone was counted a few times. This sequence joins TRBV6-1 and TRBJ1-1, with D unresolved. CDR3 length equals 10 residues. Trimming stripped 5 bases from V and 11 bases from J, with 9 bases between. The V gene's germline CDR1 is MNHNS and CDR2 SASEGT. CDR3 DNA: TGTGCCAGCAGTAACGACTACGCTTTCTTT. Its translation is CASSNDYAFF.